Each of the 31 T cell receptor beta chains below was sequenced from the same sample in a study of CXCR3-negative and CXCR3-positive naive CD8 T cells. The antigens for these receptors are not known. Points from the study as a whole: Relative to CXCR3-negative naive cells, CXCR3-positive naive cells had more hydrophobic TRB CDR3s.

UMI-labeled 5' RACE yielded the TRB cDNA libraries. TCRdb reprocessed the 5' RACE reads; each CDR3 protein has one entry and no DNA is given. This sample's table has about 84,000 distinct CDR3 sequences. Sequencing input: naive CXCR3+ CD8+ T cells from blood. The sample's subset: CD45RO-CCR7+CD27+CD95- naive CD8+ T cells expressing CXCR3 (TNR3+). Source of these receptors: a human donor in good health. Some clones in this sample may be carry-over from other donors' samples.

The rearrangement links TRBV5-1 to TRBJ2-7. The CDR3 has 14 amino acids. Germline lookup yields CDR1 SGHRS and CDR2 YFSETQ. CDR3 in amino acids: CASSPVGLGYEQYF.

The V and J genes are TRBV28 and TRBJ2-7; TCRdb's D gene call, TRBD2, goes unchecked for lack of DNA. The CDR3 covers 14 residues. Looked up from germline, CDR1 is MDHEN and CDR2 is SYDVKM. This CDR3 is CASRATGTVYEQYF.

The chain recombines TRBV7-9 with TRBJ2-1; TCRdb's D call of TRBD1 is untestable without DNA. The germline V gene encodes CDR1 SEHNR and CDR2 FQNEAQ (reference sequence). CDR3 length: 13 amino acids. The CDR3 loop reads CASGQGARVVQFF.

The chain employs TRBV3-1 and TRBJ1-1; TCRdb's D call of TRBD1 is untestable without DNA. CDR1 and CDR2 (germline): LGHDT, YNNKEL (reference sequence). This CDR3 has 14 residues. This chain's CDR3 is CASSQLKQGPEAFF.

The chain employs TRBV12-3 or TRBV12-4 and TRBJ2-1; TCRdb reports TRBD2, a call that lacks DNA to check it against. The CDR3 spans 14 residues. The CDR3: CASGATSGHNEQFF.

The chain combines TRBV28 with TRBJ2-7; with no DNA, the TCRdb D assignment of TRBD1 cannot be verified. Germline CDR1 is MDHEN and CDR2 is SYDVKM. This CDR3 region has 11 residues. The CDR3 protein is CASSLRDRAYF.

This chain links TRBV7-8 with TRBJ2-7; TCRdb calls TRBD2, which cannot be checked without DNA. The germline V gene encodes CDR1 SGHVS and CDR2 FQNEAQ. This CDR3 has 14 residues. The CDR3 reads CASSLGREFDEQYF.

The chain employs TRBV11-2 and TRBJ2-4. CDR3 length: 13 residues. Germline values: CDR1 SGHAT, CDR2 FQNNGV. The CDR3 reads CATTLRTENIQYF. Looking up the rest from reference TRBV11-2 and TRBJ2-4 gives the full variable domain: EAGVAQSPRYKIIEKRQSVAFWCNPISGHATLYWYQQILGQGPKLLIQFQNNGVVDDSQLPKDRFSAERLKGVDSTLKIQPAKLEDSAVYLCATTLRTENIQYFGAGTRLSVL.

The gene calls are TRBV29-1 and TRBJ2-1; TCRdb indicates TRBD2, and absent DNA this call remains unverified. This CDR3 region has 13 residues. Germline CDR1 and CDR2: SQVTM and ANQGSEA. CDR3 sequence reads: CSASGGFYNEQFF.

The chain recombines TRBV19 with TRBJ2-6; TCRdb picks TRBD1, but there is no DNA to check that call. The CDR3 loop spans 15 amino acids. Germline V CDR1 and CDR2: LNHDA, SQIVND (reference sequence). CDR3 loop: CASSGAVSGANVLTF.

The V gene is TRBV7-3, the J gene TRBJ2-1; the D gene TCRdb calls, TRBD1, cannot be checked with no DNA. The germline V gene encodes CDR1 SGHTA and CDR2 FQGTGA. CDR3 length: 12 amino acids. CDR3 residues: CASGQGYNEQFF. Using reference TRBV7-3 and TRBJ2-1 for the parts outside the CDR3, the full variable domain is GAGVSQTPSNKVTEKGKYVELRCDPISGHTALYWYRQSLGQGPEFLIYFQGTGAADDSGLPNDRFFAVRPEGSVSTLKIQRTERGDSAVYLCASGQGYNEQFFGPGTRLTVL.

This chain links TRBV3-1 with TRBJ2-7. The CDR3 loop spans 14 amino acids. Germline V gene lookup returns CDR1 LGHDT and CDR2 YNNKEL (reference sequence). The CDR3 sequence: CASSQGFLSYEQYF.

CDR3 sequence: CASSRGVGNTEAFF. The chain uses TRBV7-8 and TRBJ1-1. Germline lookup yields CDR1 SGHVS and CDR2 FQNEAQ. CDR3 length: 14 amino acids.

The J gene is TRBJ1-1, the V gene TRBV7-9; TCRdb returns TRBD1, unconfirmable since there is no DNA. Germline V gives CDR1 SEHNR, CDR2 FQNEAQ (reference sequence). This CDR3 is built from 14 residues. The chain's CDR3 is CASSPQGLNTEAFF. Full variable domain (rest looked up from reference TRBV7-9 and TRBJ1-1): DTGVSQNPRHKITKRGQNVTFRCDPISEHNRLYWYRQTLGQGPEFLTYFQNEAQLEKSRLLSDRFSAERPKGSFSTLEIQRTEQGDSAMYLCASSPQGLNTEAFFGQGTRLTVV.

The gene calls are TRBV4-1 and TRBJ1-5; TCRdb gives TRBD1 as the D gene, but with no DNA this cannot be confirmed. The CDR3 is 16 amino acids. Per germline, CDR1 MGHRA and CDR2 YSYEKL. CDR3 sequence reads: CASSQGFQQGYQPQHF.

V gene TRBV29-1 combines with J gene TRBJ2-3; with no DNA, the TCRdb D assignment of TRBD2 cannot be verified. This CDR3 region has 13 residues. Germline CDR1 and CDR2: SQVTM and ANQGSEA. The CDR3 here is CSVEAGSPDTQYF.

This chain links TRBV24-1 with TRBJ2-7; there is no DNA to check the TCRdb D call of TRBD2. CDR1 and CDR2 (germline): KGHDR, SFDVKD. This CDR3 region has 14 residues. The CDR3 is CATSVLAGGYEQYF.

V is TRBV12-3 or TRBV12-4 and J is TRBJ2-1. The CDR3 spans 16 residues. The CDR3 region is CASSLSELVSYNEQFF.

J is TRBJ2-7 and V is TRBV28. Germline-derived CDR1 and CDR2 are MDHEN and SYDVKM. The CDR3 runs to 12 residues. CDR3 protein: CASSEDIHEQYF. The variable domain in full, completed from reference TRBV28 and TRBJ2-7, reads DVKVTQSSRYLVKRTGEKVFLECVQDMDHENMFWYRQDPGLGLRLIYFSYDVKMKEKGDIPEGYSVSREKKERFSLILESASTNQTSMYLCASSEDIHEQYFGPGTRLTVT.

The V and J genes are TRBV28 and TRBJ2-3; the TRBD1 assignment by TCRdb is unverifiable without DNA. CDR3 length equals 15 residues. CDR1 is MDHEN and CDR2 is SYDVKM in the germline V gene. CDR3 protein: CASSLTGEITDTQYF. The variable domain in full, completed from reference TRBV28 and TRBJ2-3, reads DVKVTQSSRYLVKRTGEKVFLECVQDMDHENMFWYRQDPGLGLRLIYFSYDVKMKEKGDIPEGYSVSREKKERFSLILESASTNQTSMYLCASSLTGEITDTQYFGPGTRLTVL.

The chain uses TRBV21-1 and TRBJ2-5. TRBV21-1 constitutes a pseudogene. CDR3 length: 15 residues. CDR3 region: CASSKAQREGETQYF.

The chain links TRBV13 to TRBJ2-7; with no DNA, the TCRdb D assignment of TRBD1 cannot be verified. Germline loops: CDR1 PRHDT, CDR2 FYEKMQ (reference sequence). This CDR3 has 14 residues. CDR3 amino acids: CASSPGRYSYEQYF.

The CDR3 sequence: CASSEGGLTYEQYF. The gene calls are TRBV2 and TRBJ2-7; with no DNA, the TCRdb D assignment of TRBD2 cannot be verified. This CDR3 is built from 14 residues. From germline, CDR1 is SNHLY and CDR2 FYNNEI. Drawing the rest from reference TRBV2 and TRBJ2-7, the complete variable domain is EPEVTQTPSHQVTQMGQEVILRCVPISNHLYFYWYRQILGQKVEFLVSFYNNEISEKSEIFDDQFSVERPDGSNFTLKIRSTKLEDSAMYFCASSEGGLTYEQYFGPGTRLTVT.

CDR3 sequence: CASSHSRQSYEQYF. The V and J genes are TRBV5-1 and TRBJ2-7; the TCRdb call, TRBD1, lacks DNA for checking. The germline gives CDR1 SGHRS, CDR2 YFSETQ. The CDR3 has 14 amino acids.

V and J are TRBV6-6 and TRBJ2-1; TCRdb's D call of TRBD1 is untestable without DNA. The CDR3 totals 19 residues. The germline V gene encodes CDR1 MNHNY and CDR2 SVGAGI (reference sequence). The CDR3 protein is CASSYSPGGRQGSYNEQFF.

The chain employs TRBV7-7 and TRBJ2-1; with no DNA, the TCRdb D assignment of TRBD1 cannot be verified. There are 13 residues in the CDR3. Germline CDR1 reads SSHAT; CDR2 reads FNYEAQ (reference sequence). The CDR3 sequence: CASSPGQDDEQFF.

The genes are TRBV20-1 and TRBJ2-7; lacking DNA, the TRBD1 call made by TCRdb goes unchecked. Germline values: CDR1 DFQATT, CDR2 SNEGSKA (reference sequence). This CDR3 region has 14 residues. The CDR3 sequence: CSARDRGRFYEQYF.

The chain carries TRBV29-1 and TRBJ2-2; the TCRdb D gene call, TRBD2, has no DNA to confirm it. Per germline, CDR1 SQVTM and CDR2 ANQGSEA. CDR3 length: 16 amino acids. This CDR3 is CSVVASGGPNTGELFF.

This chain uses TRBV15 with TRBJ2-5; as DNA is missing, the TRBD2 call by TCRdb cannot be tested. The length of the CDR3 is 17 residues. Germline V gene lookup returns CDR1 LNHNV and CDR2 YYDKDF (reference sequence). The CDR3 loop reads CATSREKGPGPQETQYF.

CDR3 in amino acids: CASSLGPTGAEEQYF. The chain couples TRBV7-2 to TRBJ2-7; TCRdb gives TRBD2 as the D gene, but with no DNA this cannot be confirmed. There are 15 residues in the CDR3. CDR1 is SGHTA, CDR2 FQGNSA, per germline. Complete variable domain (other parts from reference TRBV7-2 and TRBJ2-7): GAGVSQSPSNKVTEKGKDVELRCDPISGHTALYWYRQSLGQGLEFLIYFQGNSAPDKSGLPSDRFSAERTGGSVSTLTIQRTQQEDSAVYLCASSLGPTGAEEQYFGPGTRLTVT.

The chain employs TRBV9 and TRBJ2-3; the TCRdb D gene call, TRBD1, has no DNA to confirm it. The CDR3 length is 14 residues. Germline-derived CDR1 and CDR2 are SGDLS and YYNGEE. The CDR3 protein is CASSGGGDTDTQYF.